These 31 T cell receptor beta chains were all obtained from the same sample, sequenced in a study of PD-L1 blockade in urothelial cancer. Sequenced by immunoSEQ multiplex PCR; TCRdb stores in-frame clones only, minus some. The sample has tens of thousands of clones; about 85% are singletons. Time point reported: peripheral blood 6 weeks after treatment start. Specimen: PBMCs, collected around atezolizumab (anti-PD-L1) treatment. The receptors stem from a man between 65 and 85 years old with urothelial cancer.

This chain connects TRBV28 to TRBJ2-3; weak D call: TRBD2 (6 bases). The CDR3 extends over 14 amino acids. Trimming took 7 bases from V and 1 from J, leaving 12 bases between them. Germline V gene lookup returns CDR1 MDHEN and CDR2 SYDVKM. The CDR3: CASKHPSGTDTQYF. The CDR3 coding sequence is TGTGCCAGCAAGCACCCTAGCGGCACAGATACGCAGTATTTT.

This chain's CDR3 is CASSVAQGYNSPLHF. The CDR3 DNA reads TGTGCCAGCAGCGTAGCCCAGGGGTATAATTCACCCCTCCACTTT. This chain uses TRBV9 with TRBJ1-6; D might be TRBD1 (6 bases). Germline-derived CDR1 and CDR2 are SGDLS and YYNGEE. The CDR3 consists of 15 residues. V lost 0 bases and J 4 bases, leaving 8 bases between the germline ends.

In nucleotides, the CDR3 is TGCGCCAGCAACCCCAGGCAGGGAGGGAACACTGAAGCTTTCTTT. This codes for CASNPRQGGNTEAFF. This chain joins TRBV4-3 and TRBJ1-1, with a possible D match to TRBD1 (5 bases). From germline, CDR1 is LGHNA and CDR2 YSLEER. The ends were cut back, 7 bases at V and 1 base at J, with 16 bases in the middle. CDR3 length: 15 amino acids.

The CDR3 region has the DNA TGTGCCAGCAAGGAGGAACTCACTGAAGCTTTCTTT. The encoded protein is CASKEELTEAFF. The chain recombines TRBV2 with TRBJ1-1; no firm D call. This CDR3 has 12 amino acids. V was cut by 7 bases and J by 4 bases, with 10 bases left in between. The V gene's germline CDR1 is SNHLY and CDR2 FYNNEI.

V usage is TRBV18 and J usage is TRBJ2-1; TRBD2 aligns across 7 bases. Per germline, CDR1 KGHSH and CDR2 LQKENI. V shed 2 bases, J shed 3 bases, and the junction held 1 base outside the gene matches. The CDR3 runs 14 residues. CDR3 region: CASSPGTNYNEQFF. The CDR3 coding sequence is TGTGCCAGCTCACCAGGGACTAACTACAATGAGCAGTTCTTC.

The chain is built from TRBV5-1 and TRBJ1-5; a weak D match, TRBD1 (5 bases). V dropped 1 base and J dropped 3 bases, with 11 bases sitting between them. The CDR3 has 15 residues. The germline gives CDR1 SGHRS, CDR2 YFSETQ. CDR3: CASSLTRDPNQPQHF. CDR3 DNA: TGCGCCAGCAGCTTGACCAGGGATCCCAATCAGCCCCAGCATTTT.

The chain uses TRBV7-9 and TRBJ2-5; TRBD1 agrees at 9 bases. This CDR3 is built from 16 residues. CDR1 and CDR2 from the germline V gene are SEHNR and FQNEAQ (reference sequence). V lost 8 bases and J lost 4; bases outside the gene matches: 14. The CDR3 loop reads CASGRDRVLGGETQYF. CDR3 nucleotide sequence: TGTGCCAGCGGCCGGGACAGGGTGTTGGGGGGAGAGACCCAGTACTTC.

CDR3 nucleotide sequence: TGTGCCAGCAGCTTGGTATCAGGGGATTCACCCCTCCACTTT. It translates to CASSLVSGDSPLHF. The genes are TRBV5-6 and TRBJ1-6, with D possibly TRBD1 on 6 matching bases. V was clipped by 0 bases and J by 8 bases, with 9 bases between them. Germline CDR1 SGHDT, CDR2 YYEEEE. The CDR3 totals 14 residues.

This chain uses TRBV7-9 with TRBJ2-3; TRBD2 matches 12 bases. Germline V gene sequence: CDR1 SEHNR, CDR2 FQNEAQ (reference sequence). This CDR3 has 16 amino acids. The V and J ends lost 1 base and 1 base, in that order; junction bases with no gene match: 0. In nucleotides, the CDR3 is TGTGCCAGCAGCTTAGGACTAGCGGGGGGCACAGATACGCAGTATTTT. It codes for CASSLGLAGGTDTQYF.

The gene calls are TRBV6-6 and TRBJ2-2, with 7 bases fitting TRBD2. With V trimmed by 0 bases and J by 5 bases, 6 bases remained unmatched. This CDR3 is built from 16 residues. The germline V gene encodes CDR1 MNHNY and CDR2 SVGAGI (reference sequence). CDR3 protein: CASSYSEGRGTGELFF. The CDR3, as DNA: TGTGCCAGCAGTTACTCTGAGGGGAGGGGAACCGGGGAGCTGTTTTTT.

This clone was detected once. The J gene is TRBJ2-3, the V gene TRBV5-1; D is possibly TRBD2 (6 bases). Trimming left V 6 bases short and J 2 bases short, with 16 bases between. CDR3 length equals 15 residues. Germline CDR1 SGHRS, CDR2 YFSETQ. For the CDR3, the DNA is TGCGCCAGCAACACTGACGGGGGTTACACAGATACGCAGTATTTT. It is translated as CASNTDGGYTDTQYF.

This chain uses TRBV11-3 with TRBJ2-1; D is possibly TRBD1 (6 bases). There are 15 residues in the CDR3. V lost 5 bases and J lost 8, with 19 bases in between. Germline V gene lookup returns CDR1 SGHNT and CDR2 YENEEA. The CDR3 sequence is CASSPGRGYDDEQFF. The CDR3 nucleotides read TGTGCCAGCAGCCCCGGCAGGGGTTACGACGATGAGCAGTTCTTC. The whole variable domain, remainder taken from reference TRBV11-3 and TRBJ2-1, is EAGVVQSPRYKIIEKKQPVAFWCNPISGHNTLYWYLQNLGQGPELLIRYENEEAVDDSQLPKDRFSAERLKGVDSTLKIQPAELGDSAVYLCASSPGRGYDDEQFFGPGTRLTVL.

This chain links TRBV15 with TRBJ2-5; D ambiguous. CDR1 and CDR2 (germline): LNHNV, YYDKDF (reference sequence). The CDR3 spans 19 residues. V shed 0 bases and J shed 7 bases, with 27 bases lying between them. CDR3 nucleotides: TGTGCCACCAGCAGAGATCCGAAACCAAACACGCCGTCTGAATGGACCCAGTACTTC. It encodes CATSRDPKPNTPSEWTQYF.

The chain joins TRBV5-6 to TRBJ2-2, with TRBD1 matching 8 bases. Germline CDR1 reads SGHDT; CDR2 reads YYEEEE. The trim removed 4 bases at V and 6 bases at J, leaving 14 bases unmatched. The length of the CDR3 is 17 residues. CDR3 amino acids: CASSLKLAGGTSGELFF. CDR3 DNA: TGTGCCAGCAGCCTGAAACTGGCAGGGGGCACCTCCGGGGAGCTGTTTTTT.

V is TRBV9 and J is TRBJ2-7; unclear D gene. Germline V gene lookup returns CDR1 SGDLS and CDR2 YYNGEE. The V and J ends lost 0 bases and 0 bases respectively, with 7 bases between them. The CDR3 consists of 14 residues. This chain's CDR3 is CASSVDGLSYEQYF. The CDR3 coding sequence is TGTGCCAGCAGCGTAGATGGGCTCTCCTACGAGCAGTACTTC.

V usage is TRBV5-1 and J usage is TRBJ1-3; 10 bases fit TRBD1. The V gene end was trimmed by 4 bases and the J gene end by 6 bases; junction bases not matched to a gene: 7. CDR3 length: 15 residues. The germline CDR1 and CDR2 sequences are SGHRS and YFSETQ. CDR3 loop: CASSPDRGQVNTIYF. The CDR3 region has the DNA TGCGCCAGCAGCCCTGACAGGGGGCAAGTAAACACCATATATTTT.

The chain couples TRBV30 to TRBJ1-1; unclear D gene. Trimming stripped 6 bases from V and 1 base from J, with 9 bases between. In germline, CDR1 is GTSNPN, CDR2 SVGIG (reference sequence). This CDR3 has 12 amino acids. CDR3 in amino acids: CACEGRNTEAFF. DNA for the CDR3: TGTGCCTGTGAGGGTAGGAACACTGAAGCTTTCTTT. The full variable domain, in which reference TRBV30 and TRBJ1-1 provide the parts outside the CDR3, is SQTIHQWPATLVQPVGSPLSLECTVEGTSNPNLYWYRQAAGRGLQLLFYSVGIGQISSEVPQNLSASRPQDRQFILSSKKLLLSDSGFYLCACEGRNTEAFFGQGTRLTVV.

This clone was observed a single time. DNA of the CDR3: TGTGCCAGCAGGGCGGACACCTTCAATGAAAAACTGTTTTTT. This gives the protein CASRADTFNEKLFF. The J gene is TRBJ1-4, the V gene TRBV28; D is possibly TRBD1 (5 bases). CDR1 and CDR2 from the germline V gene are MDHEN and SYDVKM. This CDR3 has 14 residues. V lost 6 bases to trimming and J lost 5 bases, with 13 bases between them. Full variable domain (missing parts from reference TRBV28 and TRBJ1-4): DVKVTQSSRYLVKRTGEKVFLECVQDMDHENMFWYRQDPGLGLRLIYFSYDVKMKEKGDIPEGYSVSREKKERFSLILESASTNQTSMYLCASRADTFNEKLFFGSGTQLSVL.

The chain uses TRBV7-9 and TRBJ1-1, with a tentative D call TRBD1 (5 bases). Trimming took off 4 bases at V and 0 bases at J, with 12 bases between the two ends. CDR3 length: 15 amino acids. The germline CDR1 and CDR2 sequences are SEHNR and FQNEAQ (reference sequence). The CDR3 region is CASSSRQKMNTEAFF. In DNA, the CDR3 is TGTGCCAGCAGCTCCCGACAGAAAATGAACACTGAAGCTTTCTTT.

The table lists this clone with a few counts. The rearrangement uses TRBV28 and TRBJ2-2, with 8 bases fitting TRBD2. After removal of 5 bases from V and 3 bases from J, the junction contained 11 bases not matched to a gene. Germline V gene data show CDR1 as MDHEN and CDR2 as SYDVKM. CDR3 length: 17 residues. The CDR3 region is CASSDPRGAQYTGELFF. CDR3 bases: TGTGCCAGCAGTGACCCGCGGGGGGCACAATACACCGGGGAGCTGTTTTTT.

The chain has TRBV5-6 and TRBJ2-5; TRBD2 aligns across 12 bases. V was clipped by 0 bases and J by 4 bases; unmatched bases: 10. CDR3 length: 18 residues. Looked up from germline, CDR1 is SGHDT and CDR2 is YYEEEE. CDR3 sequence: CASSLAGKPGLAGETQYF. The CDR3 nucleotides are TGTGCCAGCAGCTTGGCCGGAAAACCGGGACTAGCGGGAGAGACCCAGTACTTC.

The gene calls are TRBV5-1 and TRBJ1-3; no clear D. This CDR3 region has 16 residues. Germline values: CDR1 SGHRS, CDR2 YFSETQ. The germline V and J ends were trimmed by 0 bases and 1 base, with 11 bases remaining between them. The CDR3 bases are TGCGCCAGCAGCTTGGGCGGCCTGCGGTCTGGAAACACCATATATTTT. It yields the protein CASSLGGLRSGNTIYF.

V and J are TRBV18 and TRBJ2-7; 8 positions match TRBD1. V was pared by 3 bases and J by 3 bases, with 4 bases of the junction left unmatched. The CDR3 runs to 14 residues. CDR1 KGHSH and CDR2 LQKENI come from the germline V gene. This chain's CDR3 is CASSPATGVYEQYF. In nucleotides, the CDR3 is TGTGCCAGCTCACCCGCGACAGGGGTCTACGAGCAGTACTTC.

The rearrangement links TRBV5-1 to TRBJ2-1; perhaps TRBD1 as D (6 bases). Germline V gene lookup returns CDR1 SGHRS and CDR2 YFSETQ. V was pared by 3 bases and J by 4 bases, with 17 bases between. The CDR3 runs to 16 residues. The CDR3 DNA is TGCGCCAGCAGCTCACCCCGGGACAAAGATTACAATGAGCAGTTCTTC. Translating gives CASSSPRDKDYNEQFF.

This chain uses TRBV19 with TRBJ2-2; a possible D gene is TRBD1 (6 bases). Germline V CDR1 and CDR2: LNHDA, SQIVND (reference sequence). This CDR3 region has 16 residues. V was shortened by 5 bases and J by 6 bases, with 19 bases between the two germline ends. The CDR3 nucleotides read TGTGCCAGTAGTCCCGACAGGCGCCCCGTGTCCGGGGAGCTGTTTTTT. Protein sequence: CASSPDRRPVSGELFF.

CDR3 DNA: TGTGCCAGCATGTCACGGCTAGTCATGAACACTGAAGCTTTCTTT. Amino acids: CASMSRLVMNTEAFF. The chain carries TRBV27 and TRBJ1-1; D is ambiguous. The germline CDR1 and CDR2 sequences are MNHEY and SMNVEV (reference sequence). The V and J ends lost 7 bases and 0 bases respectively, with 15 bases between them. The CDR3 runs to 15 residues.

This chain uses TRBV16 with TRBJ1-2, with 7 bases matching TRBD1. The CDR3 runs to 14 residues. Per the germline V gene, CDR1 is KGHSY and CDR2 is FQNENV. The junction had 6 bases not matched to a gene; V was cut back by 0 bases and J by 8 bases. Here the CDR3 reads CASSQSVAGGGYTF. DNA of the CDR3: TGTGCCAGCAGCCAATCGGTCGCAGGGGGAGGCTACACCTTC.

V is TRBV5-4 and J is TRBJ2-3; TRBD1 matches at 11 bases. In germline, CDR1 is SGHNT, CDR2 YYREEE (reference sequence). The CDR3 totals 18 residues. V shed 3 bases and J 0 bases; nucleotides not matched to a gene: 9. The CDR3 region is CASSSGTGGEVSTDTQYF. CDR3 nucleotide sequence: TGTGCCAGCAGCTCAGGGACAGGGGGAGAAGTAAGCACAGATACGCAGTATTTT. Together with reference TRBV5-4 and TRBJ2-3, the CDR3 gives the full variable domain: ETGVTQSPTHLIKTRGQQVTLRCSSQSGHNTVSWYQQALGQGPQFIFQYYREEENGRGNFPPRFSGLQFPNYSSELNVNALELDDSALYLCASSSGTGGEVSTDTQYFGPGTRLTVL.

This CDR3 reads CASSEDPPLVHNEQFF. CDR3 sequence (DNA): TGTGCCAGCAGTGAAGACCCTCCACTGGTACACAATGAGCAGTTCTTC. The J gene is TRBJ2-1, the V gene TRBV2; no clear D. The CDR3 extends over 16 amino acids. Germline assignment: CDR1 SNHLY and CDR2 FYNNEI. Between the trimmed V and J ends, which lost 1 base and 5 bases, there was a span of 15 bases.

The rearrangement links TRBV14 to TRBJ2-3, with D possibly being TRBD2 (6 bases). CDR1 SGHDN and CDR2 FVKESK come from the germline V gene. The CDR3 spans 15 residues. Trimming shortened V by 4 bases and J by 3 bases, and 14 bases separated the two germline ends. This CDR3 is CASSRLLAVTDTQYF. As DNA, the CDR3 is TGTGCCAGCAGCCGCCTATTAGCGGTAACAGATACGCAGTATTTT.

This chain links TRBV2 with TRBJ2-7; TRBD2 agrees at 11 bases. Germline-derived CDR1 and CDR2 are SNHLY and FYNNEI. With 6 bases clipped from V and 2 bases from J, the junction kept 3 bases outside the gene matches. The CDR3 has 14 amino acids. The CDR3: CASRTSGVAYEQYF. The CDR3 nucleotides are TGTGCCAGCAGGACTAGCGGGGTCGCCTACGAGCAGTACTTC.